The rows below give T cell receptor beta chains drawn from one sample of a study of blood T cell repertoires in COVID-19. The data were produced by immunoSEQ multiplex PCR, yet TCRdb's version contains in-frame clones alone and is incomplete. This table has about 130,000 clones, approximately 86% appearing once. Specimen: peripheral blood. The receptors originated from a woman between 70 and 85 years old with COVID-19, enrolled during active disease. CDR3s include the opening cysteine and the closing phenylalanine or tryptophan. The order of the fields is V gene, clone size, CDR3 length, J gene, D gene, CDR3 protein, CDR3 DNA. The D gene is left open where the match is weak. A clone size is listed for some rows: how often the clone was seen (once, few, many), or a class if it is expanded.

V gene: TRBV7-2
clone size: .
CDR3 length: 14
J gene: TRBJ1-2
D gene: TRBD1
CDR3 protein: CASSYSWDSYGYTF
CDR3 DNA: TGTGCCAGCAGCTACAGCTGGGACAGCTATGGCTACACCTTC

V gene: TRBV6-5
clone size: .
CDR3 length: 14
J gene: TRBJ2-5
D gene: .
CDR3 protein: CASTFAGAQETQYF
CDR3 DNA: TGTGCCAGCACCTTCGCGGGGGCCCAAGAGACCCAGTACTTC

V gene: TRBV29-1
clone size: .
CDR3 length: 12
J gene: TRBJ1-1
D gene: .
CDR3 protein: CSVLAGITEAFF
CDR3 DNA: TGCAGCGTCCTTGCCGGGATCACTGAAGCTTTCTTT

V gene: TRBV7-2
clone size: .
CDR3 length: 15
J gene: TRBJ1-5
D gene: .
CDR3 protein: CASSTDSQFNQPQHF
CDR3 DNA: TGTGCCAGCAGCACCGACAGCCAATTCAATCAGCCCCAGCATTTT

V gene: TRBV14
clone size: .
CDR3 length: 14
J gene: TRBJ1-2
D gene: .
CDR3 protein: CASSQDRGRGGYTF
CDR3 DNA: TGTGCCAGCAGCCAAGACCGGGGAAGAGGCGGCTACACCTTC

V gene: TRBV30
clone size: .
CDR3 length: 15
J gene: TRBJ1-6
D gene: .
CDR3 protein: CAWSTRDRPYSPLHF
CDR3 DNA: TGTGCCTGGAGTACCCGCGACAGACCCTATTCACCCCTCCACTTT

V gene: TRBV12-5
clone size: few
CDR3 length: 17
J gene: TRBJ1-6
D gene: .
CDR3 protein: CAIQAPWSQGSVSPLHF
CDR3 DNA: TGTGCTATCCAAGCCCCTTGGTCCCAGGGATCTGTATCACCCCTCCACTTT

V gene: TRBV5-1
clone size: .
CDR3 length: 15
J gene: TRBJ2-2
D gene: .
CDR3 protein: CASSSRGTDTGELFF
CDR3 DNA: TGCGCCAGCAGCTCCAGGGGTACGGACACCGGGGAGCTGTTTTTT

V gene: TRBV14
clone size: .
CDR3 length: 12
J gene: TRBJ2-1
D gene: TRBD2
CDR3 protein: CASSQGLLKQFF
CDR3 DNA: TGTGCCAGCAGCCAGGGACTACTAAAACAGTTCTTC

V gene: TRBV7-2
clone size: .
CDR3 length: 14
J gene: TRBJ2-7
D gene: .
CDR3 protein: CASSLVQGSREQYF
CDR3 DNA: TGTGCCAGCAGCTTAGTCCAGGGTAGTCGGGAGCAGTACTTC

V gene: TRBV15
clone size: .
CDR3 length: 15
J gene: TRBJ1-4
D gene: .
CDR3 protein: CATSRSLTQNEKLFF
CDR3 DNA: TGTGCCACCAGCAGATCCTTGACACAGAATGAAAAACTGTTTTTT

V gene: TRBV29-1
clone size: .
CDR3 length: 14
J gene: TRBJ2-5
D gene: .
CDR3 protein: CSVEGRGGQETQYF
CDR3 DNA: TGCAGCGTTGAAGGGAGGGGGGGACAAGAGACCCAGTACTTC

V gene: TRBV2
clone size: .
CDR3 length: 14
J gene: TRBJ2-3
D gene: .
CDR3 protein: CASIQRGYTDTQYF
CDR3 DNA: TGTGCCAGCATCCAAAGGGGCTACACAGATACGCAGTATTTT

V gene: TRBV25-1
clone size: .
CDR3 length: 16
J gene: TRBJ2-6
D gene: TRBD1
CDR3 protein: CATRQGTRSGANVLTF
CDR3 DNA: TGTGCCACACGACAGGGGACCCGCTCTGGGGCCAACGTCCTGACTTTC

V gene: TRBV20-1
clone size: .
CDR3 length: 11
J gene: TRBJ2-7
D gene: .
CDR3 protein: CSARASGEQYF
CDR3 DNA: TGCAGTGCCCGAGCTAGTGGCGAGCAGTACTTC

V gene: TRBV5-5
clone size: .
CDR3 length: 14
J gene: TRBJ1-4
D gene: .
CDR3 protein: CASSFLTDPEKLFF
CDR3 DNA: TGTGCCAGCAGCTTCTTGACAGACCCTGAAAAACTGTTTTTT

V gene: TRBV5-5
clone size: .
CDR3 length: 13
J gene: TRBJ2-2
D gene: .
CDR3 protein: CASSLAIVGELFF
CDR3 DNA: TGTGCCAGCAGCTTGGCCATAGTCGGGGAGCTGTTTTTT

V gene: TRBV5-1
clone size: .
CDR3 length: 19
J gene: TRBJ1-6
D gene: TRBD1
CDR3 protein: CASSWGTAESSSYNSPLHF
CDR3 DNA: TGCGCCAGCAGCTGGGGGACAGCCGAATCGAGCTCCTATAATTCACCCCTCCACTTT

V gene: TRBV28
clone size: few
CDR3 length: 16
J gene: TRBJ2-1
D gene: .
CDR3 protein: CASSTWTPSSYNEQFF
CDR3 DNA: TGTGCCAGCAGTACTTGGACACCATCGTCCTACAATGAGCAGTTCTTC

V gene: TRBV4-1
clone size: .
CDR3 length: 17
J gene: TRBJ2-1
D gene: TRBD2
CDR3 protein: CASSQRAGRSSYNEQFF
CDR3 DNA: TGCGCCAGCAGCCAAAGAGCGGGGCGAAGCTCCTACAATGAGCAGTTCTTC

V gene: TRBV19
clone size: .
CDR3 length: 16
J gene: TRBJ2-6
D gene: .
CDR3 protein: CASSATGSSGANVLTF
CDR3 DNA: TGTGCCAGTAGTGCGACTGGCAGCTCTGGGGCCAACGTCCTGACTTTC

V gene: TRBV30
clone size: .
CDR3 length: 14
J gene: TRBJ1-1
D gene: .
CDR3 protein: CAWSIRVLNTEAFF
CDR3 DNA: TGTGCCTGGAGTATCAGGGTCCTGAACACTGAAGCTTTCTTT

V gene: TRBV5-4
clone size: .
CDR3 length: 13
J gene: TRBJ1-1
D gene: .
CDR3 protein: CASSIDRNTEAFF
CDR3 DNA: TGTGCCAGCAGCATAGACAGGAACACTGAAGCTTTCTTT

V gene: TRBV2
clone size: .
CDR3 length: 16
J gene: TRBJ2-5
D gene: TRBD1
CDR3 protein: CASNIQGPPSQETQYF
CDR3 DNA: TGTGCCAGCAACATACAGGGGCCCCCAAGCCAAGAGACCCAGTACTTC

V gene: TRBV20-1
clone size: few
CDR3 length: 13
J gene: TRBJ1-4
D gene: .
CDR3 protein: CSASPAEREKLFF
CDR3 DNA: TGCAGTGCTAGTCCGGCGGAAAGAGAAAAACTGTTTTTT

V gene: TRBV18
clone size: .
CDR3 length: 14
J gene: TRBJ2-5
D gene: .
CDR3 protein: CASSPASGRETQYF
CDR3 DNA: TGTGCCAGCTCACCTGCCAGCGGGCGAGAGACCCAGTACTTC

V gene: TRBV2
clone size: .
CDR3 length: 16
J gene: TRBJ2-2
D gene: TRBD1
CDR3 protein: CASRGTGAKNTGELFF
CDR3 DNA: TGTGCCAGCAGGGGGACAGGGGCTAAAAACACCGGGGAGCTGTTTTTT

V gene: TRBV5-4
clone size: .
CDR3 length: 15
J gene: TRBJ2-7
D gene: TRBD1
CDR3 protein: CASSLELGQGVEQYF
CDR3 DNA: TGTGCCAGCAGCTTGGAACTGGGACAGGGTGTCGAGCAGTACTTC

V gene: TRBV28
clone size: .
CDR3 length: 15
J gene: TRBJ2-5
D gene: TRBD2
CDR3 protein: CASRTSGGAGETQYF
CDR3 DNA: TGTGCCAGCAGGACTAGCGGGGGGGCCGGAGAGACCCAGTACTTC

V gene: TRBV19
clone size: .
CDR3 length: 16
J gene: TRBJ1-2
D gene: .
CDR3 protein: CASSIDWAGPVYGYTF
CDR3 DNA: TGTGCCAGTAGTATTGATTGGGCAGGGCCCGTCTATGGCTACACCTTC

V gene: TRBV3-1/TRBV3-2
clone size: .
CDR3 length: 16
J gene: TRBJ1-6
D gene: TRBD1
CDR3 protein: CASSLQFRGPDFPLHF
CDR3 DNA: TGTGCCAGCAGCCTTCAGTTCAGGGGGCCCGATTTCCCCCTCCACTTT

V gene: TRBV28
clone size: few
CDR3 length: 16
J gene: TRBJ1-2
D gene: TRBD1
CDR3 protein: CASESTGQGEWYGYTF
CDR3 DNA: TGTGCCAGCGAATCCACCGGACAGGGAGAATGGTATGGCTACACCTTC

V gene: TRBV6-5
clone size: .
CDR3 length: 12
J gene: TRBJ1-2
D gene: .
CDR3 protein: CASSGSPGGYTF
CDR3 DNA: TGTGCCAGCAGCGGCAGCCCCGGGGGCTACACCTTC

V gene: TRBV12-3/TRBV12-4
clone size: .
CDR3 length: 13
J gene: TRBJ1-4
D gene: .
CDR3 protein: CASSRGSNEKLFF
CDR3 DNA: TGTGCCAGCAGCCGGGGGTCTAATGAAAAACTGTTTTTT

V gene: TRBV6-5
clone size: .
CDR3 length: 16
J gene: TRBJ1-2
D gene: .
CDR3 protein: CASSYSSPGEGYGYTF
CDR3 DNA: TGTGCCAGCAGTTACTCGAGTCCGGGTGAGGGCTATGGCTACACCTTC

V gene: TRBV6-1
clone size: .
CDR3 length: 14
J gene: TRBJ2-2
D gene: TRBD1
CDR3 protein: CASSDQKGAGELFF
CDR3 DNA: TGTGCCAGCAGTGATCAAAAGGGGGCGGGGGAGCTGTTTTTT

V gene: TRBV4-1
clone size: .
CDR3 length: 15
J gene: TRBJ2-7
D gene: TRBD2
CDR3 protein: CASSPGTSGIYEQYF
CDR3 DNA: TGCGCCAGCAGCCCCGGGACTAGCGGGATCTACGAGCAGTACTTC

V gene: TRBV28
clone size: .
CDR3 length: 14
J gene: TRBJ1-5
D gene: .
CDR3 protein: CASSFWGVYQPQHF
CDR3 DNA: TGTGCCAGCAGTTTTTGGGGGGTCTATCAGCCCCAGCATTTT

V gene: TRBV5-8
clone size: .
CDR3 length: 16
J gene: TRBJ2-3
D gene: TRBD2
CDR3 protein: CASSLVRRGGTDTQYF
CDR3 DNA: TGTGCCAGCAGCTTGGTTCGGCGGGGGGGCACAGATACGCAGTATTTT

V gene: TRBV6-6
clone size: .
CDR3 length: 13
J gene: TRBJ1-1
D gene: .
CDR3 protein: CATTTGDNTEAFF
CDR3 DNA: TGTGCCACTACGACAGGCGATAACACTGAAGCTTTCTTT

V gene: TRBV15
clone size: .
CDR3 length: 16
J gene: TRBJ2-1
D gene: TRBD1
CDR3 protein: CATSKPGTGQYNEQFF
CDR3 DNA: TGTGCCACCAGCAAACCCGGGACAGGGCAATACAATGAGCAGTTCTTC

V gene: TRBV4-1
clone size: .
CDR3 length: 16
J gene: TRBJ1-5
D gene: .
CDR3 protein: CASSQFPGYSNQPQHF
CDR3 DNA: TGCGCCAGCAGCCAATTCCCAGGTTATAGCAATCAGCCCCAGCATTTT

V gene: TRBV7-9
clone size: .
CDR3 length: 17
J gene: TRBJ2-3
D gene: TRBD2
CDR3 protein: CASSLGLAATSTDTQYF
CDR3 DNA: TGTGCCAGCAGCTTAGGTCTAGCGGCCACTAGCACAGATACGCAGTATTTT

V gene: TRBV18
clone size: .
CDR3 length: 15
J gene: TRBJ2-7
D gene: TRBD1
CDR3 protein: CASSTQGAGSYEQYF
CDR3 DNA: TGTGCCAGCTCAACACAGGGGGCGGGCTCCTACGAGCAGTACTTC

V gene: TRBV10-3
clone size: .
CDR3 length: 16
J gene: TRBJ2-7
D gene: TRBD2
CDR3 protein: CAISPGLAASSYEQYF
CDR3 DNA: TGTGCCATCAGCCCTGGACTAGCGGCGAGCTCCTACGAGCAGTACTTC

V gene: TRBV5-6
clone size: .
CDR3 length: 14
J gene: TRBJ1-5
D gene: .
CDR3 protein: CASSSRTAMVPQHF
CDR3 DNA: TGTGCCAGCAGTTCCAGGACTGCGATGGTGCCCCAGCATTTT

V gene: TRBV6-2/TRBV6-3
clone size: .
CDR3 length: 14
J gene: TRBJ1-2
D gene: TRBD1
CDR3 protein: CASSRPGQGYGYTF
CDR3 DNA: TGTGCCAGCAGTCGGCCGGGACAGGGGTACGGCTACACCTTC

V gene: TRBV20-1
clone size: .
CDR3 length: 11
J gene: TRBJ2-7
D gene: .
CDR3 protein: CSASDSYEQYF
CDR3 DNA: TGCAGTGCTTCAGACAGTTACGAGCAGTACTTC

V gene: TRBV4-1
clone size: .
CDR3 length: 18
J gene: TRBJ2-2
D gene: .
CDR3 protein: CASSHPRAGGRGTGELFF
CDR3 DNA: TGCGCCAGCAGCCACCCCAGGGCAGGGGGGCGAGGCACCGGGGAGCTGTTTTTT

V gene: TRBV5-6
clone size: .
CDR3 length: 14
J gene: TRBJ1-5
D gene: .
CDR3 protein: CASSPQGLYQPQHF
CDR3 DNA: TGTGCCAGCAGTCCTCAGGGGTTATATCAGCCCCAGCATTTT

V gene: TRBV5-1
clone size: once
CDR3 length: 14
J gene: TRBJ1-3
D gene: .
CDR3 protein: CASSLSGGGNTIYF
CDR3 DNA: TGCGCCAGCAGCTTGAGTGGCGGAGGAAACACCATATATTTT

V gene: TRBV6-5
clone size: few
CDR3 length: 10
J gene: TRBJ1-2
D gene: .
CDR3 protein: CANGNYGYTF
CDR3 DNA: TGTGCCAACGGGAACTATGGCTACACCTTC

V gene: TRBV19
clone size: .
CDR3 length: 14
J gene: TRBJ1-2
D gene: TRBD1
CDR3 protein: CASIKQGFEYGYTF
CDR3 DNA: TGTGCCAGTATCAAACAGGGGTTCGAGTATGGCTACACCTTC

V gene: TRBV9
clone size: .
CDR3 length: 16
J gene: TRBJ2-3
D gene: .
CDR3 protein: CASSVGNSGSTDTQYF
CDR3 DNA: TGTGCCAGCAGCGTAGGCAACAGCGGGAGCACAGATACGCAGTATTTT

V gene: TRBV5-5
clone size: .
CDR3 length: 16
J gene: TRBJ1-5
D gene: TRBD1
CDR3 protein: CASSFGPAGGTQPQHF
CDR3 DNA: TGTGCCAGCAGCTTTGGTCCGGCAGGGGGCACTCAGCCCCAGCATTTT

V gene: TRBV28
clone size: .
CDR3 length: 13
J gene: TRBJ1-2
D gene: .
CDR3 protein: CASSSGTHYGYTF
CDR3 DNA: TGTGCCAGCAGTTCCGGGACACACTATGGCTACACCTTC

V gene: TRBV10-3
clone size: few
CDR3 length: 15
J gene: TRBJ2-5
D gene: .
CDR3 protein: CAINGAGSIGETQYF
CDR3 DNA: TGTGCCATCAATGGGGCGGGGTCCATCGGGGAGACCCAGTACTTC